This TCR beta chain was documented in a study of T cells in Graves' hyperthyroidism and ophthalmopathy. General study points: Ophthalmopathy was identified by the model a median around 6.9 months ahead of onset.

Using RNA transcripts as the source, TCR beta CDR3 regions were amplified. A first-round RT-PCR of the TCR CDR3 used the HTBI primer set. Each CDR3 protein gets one entry after TCRdb re-called the multiplex PCR reads with MiXCR. The repertoire holds about 580,000 distinct CDR3 sequences, with 11% to 15% as singletons. The length of the CDR3 is 17 residues. The germline V gene has CDR1 KGHSH and CDR2 LQKENI. Deletions cut 0 bases from V and 4 bases from J, with 16 bases between. Patients aged 18 to 65 had newly diagnosed hyperthyroidism of under 2 months' duration. Reasons for excluding patients were uncontrolled infection, other autoimmune disease, pregnancy or lactation. Blood was drawn at first hyperthyroidism diagnosis, before any ophthalmopathy symptoms. Remarks on this clonotype: As yet, its antigen is unknown.

The receptor was derived from a woman in her thirties with Graves' hyperthyroidism that later progressed to Graves' ophthalmopathy. The sample comprised blood. The rearrangement joins TRBV18 to TRBJ1-5; D unresolved. This CDR3 reads CASSPPGQAPPNQPQHF. In nucleotides, the CDR3 is TGTGCCAGCTCACCACCCGGGCAGGCCCCACCAAATCAGCCCCAGCATTTT.